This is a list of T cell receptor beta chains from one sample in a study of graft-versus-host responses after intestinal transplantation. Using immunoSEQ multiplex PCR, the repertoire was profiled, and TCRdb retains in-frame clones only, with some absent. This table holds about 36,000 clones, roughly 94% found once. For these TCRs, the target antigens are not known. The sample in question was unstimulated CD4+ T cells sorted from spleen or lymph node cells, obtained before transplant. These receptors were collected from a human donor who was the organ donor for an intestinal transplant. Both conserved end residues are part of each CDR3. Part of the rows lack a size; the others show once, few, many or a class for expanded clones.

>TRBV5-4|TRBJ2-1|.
CASSLGEGRDNEQFF
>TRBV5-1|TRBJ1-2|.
CASSLEGQGGGYTF
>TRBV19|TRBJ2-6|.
CASTPDRPSGANVLTF
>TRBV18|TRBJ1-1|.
CASSRGQGNTLKAFF
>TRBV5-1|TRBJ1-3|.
CASSSQRIGGAVNTIYF
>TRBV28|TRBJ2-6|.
CASSPQGSGANVLTF
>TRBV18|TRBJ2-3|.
CASSPKIGGTDTQYF
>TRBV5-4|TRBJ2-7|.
CASSFQGTSYEQYF
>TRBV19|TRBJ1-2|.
CASSIQGNYGYTF
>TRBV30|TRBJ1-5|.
CAWSGTGGRQPQHF
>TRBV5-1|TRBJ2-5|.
CASSLVGRPQETQYF
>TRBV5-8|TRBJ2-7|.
CASSPWTGTAIVSYEQYF
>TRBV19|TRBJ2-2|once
CASSSGGTSTGELFF
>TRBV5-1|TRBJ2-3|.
CASSLAGGGAADTQYF
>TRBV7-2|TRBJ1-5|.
CASSLNSNQPQHF
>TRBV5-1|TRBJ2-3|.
CASTLLAGGTDTQYF
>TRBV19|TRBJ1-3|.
CASSIDSGNTIYF
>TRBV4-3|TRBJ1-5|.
CASSQDFVPATKQPQHF
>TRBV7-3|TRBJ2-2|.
CASSPRRDTGELFF
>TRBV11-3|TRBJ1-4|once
CASSFRGDEKLFF
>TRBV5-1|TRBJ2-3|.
CASGRTSTTDTQYF
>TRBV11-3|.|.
CASSLGPPQGGYEQYF
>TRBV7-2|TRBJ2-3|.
CASSIRVSPDTQYF
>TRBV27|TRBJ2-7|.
CASSFRGGAVKQYF
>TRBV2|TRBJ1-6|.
CASSGQGGDSPLHF
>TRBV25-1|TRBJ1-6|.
CASSVAGGNSPLHF
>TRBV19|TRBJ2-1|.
CASAASNEQFF
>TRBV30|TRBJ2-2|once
CAWSVQNTGELFF
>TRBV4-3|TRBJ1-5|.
CASSQDSRDQPQHF
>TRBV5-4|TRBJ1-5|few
CASNLSRGQGGFNQPQHF
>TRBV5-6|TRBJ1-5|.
CASSFSGTGVASNQPQHF
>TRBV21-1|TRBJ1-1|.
CASSAHTEAFF
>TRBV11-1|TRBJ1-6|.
CASSLAQGTNSPLHF
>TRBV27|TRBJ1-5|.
CASSARGRLEYSNQPQHF
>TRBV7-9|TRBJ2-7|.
CAAGNEQYF
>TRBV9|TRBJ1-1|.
CASSVGEGKSVTEAFF
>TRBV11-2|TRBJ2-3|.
CASSLDHEGGLPDTQYF
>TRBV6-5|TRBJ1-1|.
CASSYRSRGTEAFF
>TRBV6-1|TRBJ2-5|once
CASSENLAVIQETQYF
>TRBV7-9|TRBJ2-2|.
CASTHNTGELFF
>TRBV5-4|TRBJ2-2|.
CASSLWAGGSTGELFF
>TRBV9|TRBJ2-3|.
CASSVGAGGTDTQYF
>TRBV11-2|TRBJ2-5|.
CASSLGDRAQGETQYF
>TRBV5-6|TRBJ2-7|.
CASSLLSEQYF
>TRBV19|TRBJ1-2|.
CASSIRANYGYTF
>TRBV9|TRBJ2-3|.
CASSSFGLADTQYF
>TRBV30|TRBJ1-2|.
CAWSVLGANYGYTF
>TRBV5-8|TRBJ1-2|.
CASSWAGTGVKGYTF
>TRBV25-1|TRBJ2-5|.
CASSELPDRGFQETQYF
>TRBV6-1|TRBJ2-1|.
CASSEALTGTSRLNEQFF
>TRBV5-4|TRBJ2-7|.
CASSLKGKYEQYF
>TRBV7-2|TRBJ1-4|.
CASSPWALNIGAEKLFF
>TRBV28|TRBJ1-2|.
CASSLWDTNYGYTF
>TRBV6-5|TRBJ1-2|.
CASRYHANYGYTF
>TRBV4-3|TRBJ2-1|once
CASSQEGTFGTLYNEQFF
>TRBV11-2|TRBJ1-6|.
CASSLAPTGILYNSPLHF
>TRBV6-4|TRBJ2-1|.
CASSDSGVAGEQFF
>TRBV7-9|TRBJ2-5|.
CASSSFAGEETQYF
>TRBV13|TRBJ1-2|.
CASTSLTQINYGYTF